These T cell receptor beta chains were read from a single sample in a study of a mutant IDH1 vaccine in newly diagnosed glioma. What these receptors recognize is not known. Measured with immunoSEQ multiplex PCR; TCRdb has only the in-frame clones, and not every one. The sample contains around 60,000 clones, around four fifths of which appear only once. This specimen was PBMCs, taken from a glioma patient whose treatment included an IDH1 peptide vaccine. These receptors came from a man aged 30 to 45 with glioma. Each CDR3 is given with its conserved first and last residue. A D gene is named only where the DNA matches it firmly. Size is stated for part of the rows, as once, few or many counts, or as a class when the clone is expanded.

NA,15,NA,TRBJ2-6,TRBV6-1,CASSFRASGANVLTF,TGTGCCAGCAGTTTTAGGGCCTCTGGGGCCAACGTCCTGACTTTC
NA,15,NA,TRBJ1-1,TRBV6-6,CASSYVITGGTEAFF,TGTGCCAGCAGTTACGTTATTACGGGGGGCACTGAAGCTTTCTTT
NA,16,NA,TRBJ2-1,TRBV11-2,CASSLWDASSYNEQFF,TGTGCCAGCAGCTTATGGGACGCCAGCTCCTACAATGAGCAGTTCTTC
NA,15,NA,TRBJ2-7,TRBV27,CASSPPDSHSYEQYF,TGTGCCAGCAGTCCACCGGACAGTCACTCCTACGAGCAGTACTTC
TRBD2,15,NA,TRBJ2-7,TRBV10-3,CAAGGLAGDNYEQYF,TGTGCCGCGGGGGGACTAGCGGGTGATAACTACGAGCAGTACTTC
TRBD2,19,NA,TRBJ2-3,TRBV28,CASSWGLAIKGWSTDTQYF,TGTGCCAGCAGTTGGGGACTAGCTATAAAGGGGTGGAGCACAGATACGCAGTATTTT
NA,13,few,TRBJ1-1,TRBV9,CASSVATRGEAFF,TGTGCCAGCAGCGTAGCTACGAGGGGAGAAGCTTTCTTT
TRBD1,14,few,TRBJ1-1,TRBV29-1,CSASGQAYGTEAFF,TGCAGCGCGTCGGGACAGGCGTATGGCACTGAAGCTTTCTTT
TRBD1,15,once,TRBJ2-5,TRBV15,CATSREATGKETQYF,TGTGCCACCAGCAGAGAAGCGACAGGGAAGGAGACCCAGTACTTC
TRBD1,15,few,TRBJ1-2,TRBV5-1,CASSPGQGITYGYTF,TGCGCCAGCAGCCCGGGACAGGGCATAACCTATGGCTACACCTTC
NA,14,NA,TRBJ1-1,TRBV10-1,CASSPAGSYTEAFF,TGCGCCAGCAGTCCCGCGGGCAGTTACACTGAAGCTTTCTTT
NA,11,NA,TRBJ1-2,TRBV18,CASSQKGGYTF,TGTGCCAGCTCTCAAAAGGGAGGCTACACCTTC
NA,12,NA,TRBJ2-7,TRBV28,CASSLTSYEQYF,TGTGCCAGCAGTTTAACCAGCTACGAGCAGTACTTC
TRBD1,13,few,TRBJ1-5,TRBV19,CASSIKGAQPQHF,TGTGCCAGTAGTATAAAGGGGGCTCAGCCCCAGCATTTT
TRBD2,14,NA,TRBJ2-7,TRBV5-4,CASRERGNPYEQYF,TGTGCCAGCAGGGAGCGGGGAAATCCCTACGAGCAGTACTTC
NA,18,NA,TRBJ2-1,TRBV6-1,CASSEGSVGGLPLNEQFF,TGTGCCAGCAGTGAAGGATCCGTTGGGGGGCTCCCCTTGAATGAGCAGTTCTTC
NA,12,NA,TRBJ2-2,TRBV18,CASSPRSGELFF,TGTGCCAGCTCACCGAGAAGCGGGGAGCTGTTTTTT
TRBD1,16,few,TRBJ1-3,TRBV30,CAWSVPPTGTGNTIYF,TGTGCCTGGAGTGTGCCCCCGACAGGGACAGGAAACACCATATATTTT
NA,14,NA,TRBJ2-3,TRBV9,CASSVSRGRDTQYF,TGTGCCAGCAGCGTAAGCAGGGGGAGGGATACGCAGTATTTT
NA,12,NA,TRBJ2-2,TRBV19,CASNGGIGELFF,TGTGCCAGTAATGGGGGCATCGGGGAGCTGTTTTTT
TRBD1,15,few,TRBJ1-5,TRBV30,CAWTGEGARNQPQHF,TGTGCCTGGACGGGAGAGGGGGCGCGCAATCAGCCCCAGCATTTT
NA,14,NA,TRBJ1-1,TRBV5-8,CASSLAAGGTEAFF,TGTGCCAGCAGCTTGGCGGCGGGGGGGACTGAAGCTTTCTTT
NA,13,NA,TRBJ2-2,TRBV5-1,CATSSSGTGELFF,TGCGCCACCTCAAGCTCCGGCACCGGGGAGCTGTTTTTT
TRBD1,14,NA,TRBJ1-5,TRBV19,CASSIRDRDQPQHF,TGTGCCAGTAGTATCAGGGACAGGGATCAGCCCCAGCATTTT
NA,10,NA,TRBJ2-7,TRBV7-9,CASSYDEQYF,TGTGCCAGCAGCTATGACGAGCAGTACTTC
NA,17,NA,TRBJ2-1,TRBV19,CASSLDPGPNSYNEQFF,TGTGCCAGTAGTCTCGATCCGGGACCTAACTCCTACAATGAGCAGTTCTTC
NA,16,NA,TRBJ1-3,TRBV25-1,CASSDPYRDSGNTIYF,TGTGCCAGCAGTGACCCTTACAGGGATTCTGGGAACACCATATATTTT
TRBD1,15,NA,TRBJ2-2,TRBV7-9,CASSSGQGDTGELFF,TGTGCCAGCAGCTCGGGACAGGGAGACACCGGGGAGCTGTTTTTT
NA,14,NA,TRBJ2-5,TRBV4-1,CASSQASVQETQYF,TGCGCCAGCAGCCAAGCGAGCGTCCAAGAGACCCAGTACTTC
NA,16,NA,TRBJ1-3,TRBV19,CASSRQERISGNTIYF,TGTGCCAGTAGTAGACAGGAACGGATCTCTGGAAACACCATATATTTT
NA,16,NA,TRBJ1-2,TRBV28,CASSQGVGRGYYGYTF,TGTGCCAGCAGCCAAGGCGTGGGCAGGGGCTACTATGGCTACACCTTC
NA,15,NA,TRBJ1-2,TRBV4-2,CASSQDWGANYGYTF,TGTGCCAGCAGCCAAGATTGGGGAGCTAACTATGGCTACACCTTC
NA,15,NA,TRBJ2-2,TRBV6-6,CASTQWEANTGELFF,TGTGCCAGCACCCAATGGGAAGCCAACACCGGGGAGCTGTTTTTT
NA,14,NA,TRBJ2-3,TRBV9,CASSVVDSTDTQYF,TGTGCCAGCAGCGTAGTAGACAGCACAGATACGCAGTATTTT